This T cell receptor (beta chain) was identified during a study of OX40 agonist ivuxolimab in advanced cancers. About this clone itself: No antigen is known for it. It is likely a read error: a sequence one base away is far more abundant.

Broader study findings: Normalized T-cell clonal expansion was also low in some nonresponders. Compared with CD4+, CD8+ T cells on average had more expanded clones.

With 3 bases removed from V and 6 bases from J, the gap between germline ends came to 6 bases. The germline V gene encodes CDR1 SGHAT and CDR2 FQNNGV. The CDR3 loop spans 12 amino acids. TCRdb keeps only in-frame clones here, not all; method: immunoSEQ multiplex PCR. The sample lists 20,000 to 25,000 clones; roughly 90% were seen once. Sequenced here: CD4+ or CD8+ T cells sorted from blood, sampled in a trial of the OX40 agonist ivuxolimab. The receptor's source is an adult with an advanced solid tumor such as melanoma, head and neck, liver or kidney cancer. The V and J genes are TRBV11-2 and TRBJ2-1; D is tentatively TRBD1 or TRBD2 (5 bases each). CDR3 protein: CASSFGGNEQFF. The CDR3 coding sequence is TGTGCCAGCAGCTTTGGGGGCAATGAGCAGTTCTTC. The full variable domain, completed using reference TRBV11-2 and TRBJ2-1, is EAGVAQSPRYKIIEKRQSVAFWCNPISGHATLYWYQQILGQGPKLLIQFQNNGVVDDSQLPKDRFSAERLKGVDSTLKIQPAKLEDSAVYLCASSFGGNEQFFGPGTRLTVL.